This T cell receptor (beta chain) comes out of a study of human T cells and chemical hapten exposure. Background on the study: Across the whole study, which lasted approximately 23 weeks, patients were given diphenylcyclopropenone on the scalp once a week.

There are 14 residues in the CDR3. V was clipped by 4 bases and J by 4 bases, with 15 bases between them. The germline gives CDR1 DFQATT, CDR2 SNEGSKA (reference sequence). A few counts support this clonotype. Its antigen is as yet unknown. Study observations and caveats: After DPC sensitization, TCRs above 1 in 1000 frequency showed no change.

Within the library, unique molecular identifiers were attached to each individual cDNA molecule. Original methodology: A per-sample median of around 100,000 TCRs was observed, with a range of about 20,000 to 690,600. TCRdb re-called the RACE reads through MiXCR, storing one row per CDR3 protein. None of the V and J calls come from the authors' own analysis; TCRdb made them. The table has tens of thousands of distinct CDR3 sequences, about a tenth seen once; the top ten hold around 3.8%. Time point of the sample: patch test 3, about 24 weeks after DPC sensitization. Specified treatment: therapeutic diphenylcyclopropenone sensitization with weekly scalp DPC.

This chain joins TRBV20-1 and TRBJ2-3; maybe TRBD1 (6 bases). The source of this sequence is a woman aged 45-65 years with alopecia areata. Some clones in this sample may be carry-over from other donors' samples. The sequencing here drew on whole blood, taken in connection with sensitization to the hapten diphenylcyclopropenone (DPC). CDR3 DNA: TGCAGTGCTAATAGGGGGAGTAGGTCAGATACGCAGTATTTT. Its protein is CSANRGSRSDTQYF.